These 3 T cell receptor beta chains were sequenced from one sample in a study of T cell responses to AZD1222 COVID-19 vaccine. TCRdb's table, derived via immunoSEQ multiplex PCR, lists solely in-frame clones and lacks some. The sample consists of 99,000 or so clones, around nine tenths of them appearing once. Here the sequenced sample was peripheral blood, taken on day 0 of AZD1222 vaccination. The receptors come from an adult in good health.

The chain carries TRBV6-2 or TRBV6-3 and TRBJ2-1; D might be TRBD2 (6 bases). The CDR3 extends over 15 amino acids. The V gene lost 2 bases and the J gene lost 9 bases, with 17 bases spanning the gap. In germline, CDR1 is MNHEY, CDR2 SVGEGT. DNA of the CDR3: TGTGCCAGCAGTTACGGGGCGGGATCGAGGGGTGAGCAGTTCTTC. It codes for CASSYGAGSRGEQFF.

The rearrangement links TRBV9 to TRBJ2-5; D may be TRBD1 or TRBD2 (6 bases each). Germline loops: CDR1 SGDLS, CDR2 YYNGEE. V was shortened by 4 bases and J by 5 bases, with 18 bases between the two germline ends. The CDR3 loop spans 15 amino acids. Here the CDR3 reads CASSPLGGLSETQYF. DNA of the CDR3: TGTGCCAGCAGCCCTTTAGGGGGGCTGTCTGAGACCCAGTACTTC. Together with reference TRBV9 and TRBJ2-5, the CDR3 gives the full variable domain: DSGVTQTPKHLITATGQRVTLRCSPRSGDLSVYWYQQSLDQGLQFLIQYYNGEERAKGNILERFSAQQFPDLHSELNLSSLELGDSALYFCASSPLGGLSETQYFGPGTRLLVL.

The CDR3 here is CASSQDWSRGYTF. The CDR3 DNA reads TGTGCCAGCAGCCAAGATTGGTCCCGGGGCTACACCTTC. The chain recombines TRBV4-2 with TRBJ1-2; unclear D gene. Germline loops: CDR1 LGHNA, CDR2 YNFKEQ. The CDR3 has 13 amino acids. Trimming took off 0 bases at V and 8 bases at J, with 10 bases between the two ends.